This entry features one TCR beta chain sequence. The specificity of this receptor is unknown. The input lacks base qualities; no much larger clone sits a single base away. The sample comes from a study of blood T cell repertoires in COVID-19 (dated by TCRdb to about 2020). Regarding the study in general: Samples covering the acute and convalescent phases of COVID-19 were provided by collaborators in the United States, Italy and Spain. The prospective study material was composed of cDNA or gDNA derived from T cells, B-cell-depleted T cells, or PBMCs. The dataset comprised deeply sampled blood TCRbeta repertoires from subjects exposed to, actively infected with, or recovered from COVID-19. The repertoires were released in a freely available public database meant as a resource for research on the immune response to SARS-CoV-2. Samples came from the ongoing ImmuneRACE study (first 160 participants) plus 1,254 subjects from 6 global collaborators. The sample metadata nearly always contained a de-identified subject ID, COVID-19 status, age in years and sex. Where HLA class I and class II types were available, the types were taken from metadata supplied by the sample provider, not from assay-based typing. Results and caveats for the whole study, not just this receptor: Clinical and demographic metadata were provided uncurated, with the amount varying by source and participant.

One collaborating source in Seattle enrolled patients during active infection and followed them longitudinally through the course of disease. Each collaborating institution followed its own protocols to collect whole blood in K2EDTA tubes. For TCRbeta analysis, collaborator samples were shipped as frozen whole blood, as isolated PBMCs, or as DNA extracted from either sample type. The immunoSEQ Assay, a bias-controlled multiplex PCR, was used to amplify TCRbeta CDR3 regions from genomic DNA. As for the authors' bioinformatics: Nucleated cell counts per sample were estimated from amplification of reference gene primers within the assay. To quantify the absolute abundance of each unique TCRbeta CDR3 rearrangement, sequence reads were collapsed and filtered. For each sample, productive Simpson clonality was calculated by taking the square root of Simpson's diversity index across productive rearrangements. This immuneACCESS table, as held by TCRdb, lists in-frame sequences with V and J called but not all clones. Of the missing ones, under half trace to an unresolved V gene in checked studies; the others have no known cause. That table gives V, J and clone size, and the DNA gave D and trimming. The sample has approximately 150,000 clones on record, about 88% of them singletons. The top ten clones comprise roughly 2.5% of the sample.

The clonotype originates from a human donor with COVID-19, enrolled during active disease. The donor label of this sample is uncertain. Material for sequencing was peripheral blood.

The base sequence is TGTGCCAGCAGTGAATCCCTGGAGACTGAAAAACTGTTTTTT. Its product reads: CASSESLETEKLFF. The chain joins TRBV25-1 to TRBJ1-4; the D gene assignment is ambiguous. Including cysteine and phenylalanine, the CDR3 has 14 amino acids. Only the CDR3 region is kept as DNA, spanning 42 bases read in frame from base 1. CDR1 MGHDK and CDR2 SYGVNS are derived from the germline V gene. The V end loses 1 base and the J end loses 7 bases, and a stretch of 10 bases separates them.